The clone carrying this TCR beta chain appeared a single time. Original methodology: Estimates of nucleated cell counts were drawn from the amplification of reference gene primers. Produced via immunoSEQ multiplex PCR; TCRdb's table is partial and in-frame only. V and J calls and clone size are copied from that table; D and trimming were computed from the DNA. The sample consists of about 260,000 clones, approximately 87% of them appearing once. The sample is drawn from a study of blood T cell repertoires in COVID-19. As for the study in general: Sample material is recorded as cDNA or gDNA derived from T cells, B-cell-depleted T cells, or PBMCs.

Sequences were obtained from peripheral blood. The source of this sequence is a human donor in a cohort sampled during active COVID-19.

CDR3 bases: TGTGCCAGCTCACCAGGACTAGAGGGCCTTCAGTTCTTC. The encoded protein is CASSPGLEGLQFF. The rearrangement joins TRBV18 to TRBJ2-1, with 7 bases aligning to TRBD2. V lost 2 bases and J lost 13; bases outside the gene matches: 8. The CDR3 has 13 residues. The germline CDR1 and CDR2 sequences are KGHSH and LQKENI.